Listed here are 26 T cell receptor beta chains from one sample, sequenced in a study of cytomegalovirus exposure and HLA in healthy donors. The PCR contained 60 Vbeta and 13 Jbeta primers. The assay was immunoSEQ multiplex PCR, and TCRdb's table has in-frame clones only and misses some. Of around 74,000 clones listed, about 80% are singletons. Material: PBMCs. These receptor sequences come from a man in his forties in good health and CMV-seronegative.

The V and J genes are TRBV9 and TRBJ2-3; tentative D call: TRBD1 (6 bases). Germline V lookup: CDR1 SGDLS, CDR2 YYNGEE. The CDR3 is 17 residues long. V gave up 0 bases and J gave up 1 base, with 15 bases separating them. CDR3 sequence: CASSVDVGARGTDTQYF. CDR3 bases: TGTGCCAGCAGCGTAGATGTGGGGGCGAGGGGCACAGATACGCAGTATTTT.

On this clone itself: At the DNA level, this CDR3 is encoded by other sequences in the same sample as well. The chain employs TRBV10-3 and TRBJ2-7, with TRBD2 matching over 14 bases. Germline CDR1 is ENHRY and CDR2 is SYGVKD. The CDR3 is 19 amino acids. V dropped 6 bases and J dropped 0; count of bases not matched to a gene: 13. The CDR3 loop reads CAIRKTGTSGGPSSYEQYF. The CDR3 DNA reads as TGTGCCATCAGGAAAACCGGGACTAGCGGGGGCCCTAGCTCCTACGAGCAGTACTTC.

This clone was observed a few times. At one end, the junction sequence differs from germline, possibly due to a read error. The chain has TRBV7-9 and TRBJ1-2; D is perhaps TRBD1 (6 bases). Germline CDR1 SEHNR, CDR2 FQNEAQ (reference sequence). This CDR3 region has 12 residues. For the CDR3, the DNA is TGTTCCAGCAGCCCGACAGGCGCAGGTTATTTTTTC. It encodes CSSSPTGAGYFF.

The rearrangement links TRBV29-1 to TRBJ2-3; 10 nucleotides align to TRBD2. The V gene's germline CDR1 is SQVTM and CDR2 ANQGSEA. J lost 4 bases, V lost 3 bases, and 4 bases had no gene match. The CDR3 is 14 residues long. The CDR3 DNA follows: TGCAGCGTTGATACTAGCGGGGTGGCAGATACGCAGTATTTT. Translating gives CSVDTSGVADTQYF.

The rearrangement uses TRBV19 and TRBJ1-5; 10 bases align to TRBD1. Germline CDR1 is LNHDA and CDR2 is SQIVND (reference sequence). CDR3 length: 14 amino acids. The V gene end was trimmed by 6 bases and the J gene end by 9 bases; junction bases not matched to a gene: 8. CDR3 DNA sequence: TGTGCCAGTAGGACTGGACAGGGGGTTTTGCCCCAGCATTTT. It codes for CASRTGQGVLPQHF.

This clone has just a few counts. J is TRBJ1-2 and V is TRBV20-1; perhaps TRBD1 as D (6 bases). The CDR3 is made up of 11 amino acids. Trimming removed 5 bases from V and 7 bases from J, with 11 bases in between. Germline V gene data show CDR1 as DFQATT and CDR2 as SNEGSKA (reference sequence). In DNA, the CDR3 is TGCAGTGCTGACAGGTTTAGTGGCTACACCTTC. As protein: CSADRFSGYTF.

On this clone: Sequence at one end of the junction differs from germline and may be a read error. The V and J genes are TRBV6-1 and TRBJ2-3; 8 bases map to TRBD2. Germline CDR1 and CDR2: MNHNS and SASEGT. The CDR3 covers 15 residues. CDR3 sequence: CASREVAGSTDTQYF. CDR3 in DNA: TGTGCCAGCAGAGAAGTAGCGGGGAGCACAGATACGCAGTATTTT.

V is TRBV7-2 and J is TRBJ2-5, with TRBD2 matching over 10 bases. Germline CDR1 reads SGHTA; CDR2 reads FQGNSA. The CDR3 totals 15 residues. V shed 7 bases and J 7 bases; nucleotides not matched to a gene: 12. The CDR3 reads CASTEGAGGPGTQYF. CDR3 DNA: TGTGCCAGCACCGAAGGAGCGGGGGGGCCGGGGACCCAGTACTTC.

The chain links TRBV28 to TRBJ2-2; TRBD2 might be the D (6 bases). The germline CDR1 and CDR2 sequences are MDHEN and SYDVKM. The CDR3 contains 13 residues. The CDR3 is CASGTGVTGELFF. As DNA, the CDR3 is TGTGCATCGGGGACGGGGGTGACCGGGGAGCTGTTTTTT.

The table lists this clone with a few counts. CDR3 DNA sequence: TGTGCCAGCACCCATAGTGGGAGTTTCTCTGGAAACACCATATATTTT. It specifies CASTHSGSFSGNTIYF. V gene TRBV28 combines with J gene TRBJ1-3, with D uncertain. Trimming took 7 bases from V and 0 from J, leaving 16 bases between them. The length of the CDR3 is 16 residues. Germline lookup yields CDR1 MDHEN and CDR2 SYDVKM.

The J gene is TRBJ2-2, the V gene TRBV29-1; perhaps TRBD2 as D (6 bases). The V end was cut by 6 bases, the J end by 1 base, with 12 bases between. Germline-derived CDR1 and CDR2 are SQVTM and ANQGSEA. The CDR3 runs 14 residues. The CDR3 protein is CSVYRGENTGELFF. CDR3 DNA: TGCAGCGTGTATCGCGGGGAGAACACCGGGGAGCTGTTTTTT.

This chain uses TRBV7-2 with TRBJ1-3; D is perhaps TRBD1 (5 bases). V was trimmed by 3 bases and J by 0 bases, leaving 12 bases between them. Germline CDR1 reads SGHTA; CDR2 reads FQGNSA. This CDR3 has 16 residues. For the CDR3, the DNA is TGTGCCAGCAGCTTGACGGGGGACCCCTCTGGAAACACCATATATTTT. Its translation: CASSLTGDPSGNTIYF.

The chain has TRBV30 and TRBJ1-2; weak D call: TRBD1 (5 bases). The CDR3 runs 15 residues. Germline values: CDR1 GTSNPN, CDR2 SVGIG (reference sequence). V lost 0 bases, J lost 8 bases, and 19 bases lay in between. CDR3 residues: CAWSVGGLKAVGYTF. CDR3 DNA sequence: TGTGCCTGGAGTGTTGGGGGACTGAAAGCGGTGGGCTACACCTTC.

As to this clone: Its ends do not fully match the called genes, so a read error is possible. This chain joins TRBV19 and TRBJ1-2, with 11 bases identical to TRBD1. The V gene's germline CDR1 is LNHDA and CDR2 SQIVND (reference sequence). CDR3 size: 17 residues. The CDR3 sequence is CASSPHVGGQGADGYPF. DNA of the CDR3: TGTGCCAGTAGTCCTCATGTTGGAGGACAGGGGGCAGATGGCTACCCCTTC.

The genes are TRBV7-2 and TRBJ1-4, with 7 bases identical to TRBD1. Losses at the gene ends were 5 bases for V and 3 bases for J; bases not matched to a gene: 0. The CDR3 has 13 amino acids. Germline V gene sequence: CDR1 SGHTA, CDR2 FQGNSA. The CDR3 region has the DNA TGTGCCAGCAGCGGGACAGCTAATGAAAAACTGTTTTTT. Protein product: CASSGTANEKLFF.

The chain recombines TRBV5-1 with TRBJ1-3, with a weak D call TRBD1 (6 bases). The germline V gene has CDR1 SGHRS and CDR2 YFSETQ. The CDR3 spans 18 residues. The V and J ends lost 3 bases and 2 bases respectively, with 21 bases between them. CDR3 protein: CASSYLPPGQGTGNTIYF. CDR3 bases: TGCGCCAGCAGCTATCTACCTCCGGGACAAGGCACTGGAAACACCATATATTTT.

The CDR3 nucleotides read TGTGCCAGCAGCCCCTTTAGCGGGGAAGAGACCCAGTACTTC. Amino acids: CASSPFSGEETQYF. The chain employs TRBV7-9 and TRBJ2-5; 8 nucleotides agree with TRBD2. The germline V gene encodes CDR1 SEHNR and CDR2 FQNEAQ (reference sequence). V shed 5 bases and J 3 bases; nucleotides not matched to a gene: 5. The CDR3 totals 14 residues. Complete variable domain (other parts from reference TRBV7-9 and TRBJ2-5): DTGVSQNPRHKITKRGQNVTFRCDPISEHNRLYWYRQTLGQGPEFLTYFQNEAQLEKSRLLSDRFSAERPKGSFSTLEIQRTEQGDSAMYLCASSPFSGEETQYFGPGTRLLVL.

The chain joins TRBV7-9 to TRBJ1-6; tentatively, D is TRBD1 (5 bases). V was trimmed by 4 bases and J by 9 bases, leaving 16 bases between them. Germline values: CDR1 SEHNR, CDR2 FQNEAQ (reference sequence). This CDR3 has 15 amino acids. DNA for the CDR3: TGTGCCAGCAGCTCGGACAAGGATTGGGGTTCACCCCTCCACTTT. Translation: CASSSDKDWGSPLHF.

The chain combines TRBV6-6 with TRBJ2-5, with 7 bases identical to TRBD1. The CDR3 extends over 15 amino acids. The germline gives CDR1 MNHNY, CDR2 SVGAGI (reference sequence). J was trimmed by 6 bases and V by 2 bases; bases with no gene match: 9. The CDR3 protein is CASSYPRQGAQTQYF. The CDR3 nucleotides are TGTGCCAGCAGTTACCCCCGACAGGGAGCCCAGACCCAGTACTTC.

The chain links TRBV7-6 to TRBJ1-6; tentative D call: TRBD1 (5 bases). Germline CDR1 SGHVS, CDR2 FNYEAQ. Trimming left V 1 base short and J 0 bases short, with 16 bases between. The CDR3 covers 19 residues. The CDR3 sequence is CASSLVGTVPSSYNSPLHF. The CDR3 nucleotides read TGTGCCAGCAGCTTAGTGGGGACTGTCCCTAGCTCCTATAATTCACCCCTCCACTTT.

This rearrangement joins TRBV2 to TRBJ1-5, with a weak D call TRBD1 (5 bases). CDR1 and CDR2 from the germline V gene are SNHLY and FYNNEI. V was cut by 0 bases and J by 5 bases, with 26 bases left in between. This CDR3 region has 20 residues. The CDR3 coding sequence is TGTGCCAGCAGTGAAGCGCTACCGCGGCTTGCAGGGCCGGGGGATCAGCCCCAGCATTTT. Protein product: CASSEALPRLAGPGDQPQHF.

The J gene is TRBJ2-2, the V gene TRBV5-6, with 8 bases matching TRBD1. V shed 6 bases, J shed 1 base, and the junction held 8 bases outside the gene matches. Germline assignment: CDR1 SGHDT and CDR2 YYEEEE. This CDR3 spans 16 amino acids. CDR3 loop: CASTQRGQVNTGELFF. The CDR3, as DNA: TGTGCCAGCACCCAACGGGGACAGGTGAACACCGGGGAGCTGTTTTTT.

This clone was seen once. The V gene is TRBV9, the J gene TRBJ1-2; tentatively, D is TRBD1 (5 bases). From germline, CDR1 is SGDLS and CDR2 YYNGEE. The CDR3 is 14 residues long. The V and J ends lost 4 bases and 2 bases respectively, with 12 bases between them. This CDR3 is CASSPQEGNYGYTF. In DNA, the CDR3 is TGTGCCAGCAGCCCTCAGGAGGGGAACTATGGCTACACCTTC.

This rearrangement joins TRBV15 to TRBJ1-2, with D possibly being TRBD1 (6 bases). This CDR3 has 14 residues. Germline lookup yields CDR1 LNHNV and CDR2 YYDKDF (reference sequence). The ends were cut back, 8 bases at V and 7 bases at J, with 20 bases in the middle. CDR3 in DNA: TGTGCCACCCAGCGGGACACGGGACCCGGTGGCTACACCTTC. Amino acids: CATQRDTGPGGYTF.

DNA for the CDR3: TGTGCCAGCAGCTTAGCACTCCCGGGAGATGAAGCTTTCTTT. This gives the protein CASSLALPGDEAFF. The genes are TRBV7-2 and TRBJ1-1; D remains ambiguous. The CDR3 has 14 residues. The germline gives CDR1 SGHTA, CDR2 FQGNSA. With 0 bases removed from V and 7 bases from J, the gap between germline ends came to 12 bases.

The genes are TRBV9 and TRBJ2-7; 7 bases line up with TRBD1. The trim removed 4 bases at V and 0 bases at J, leaving 7 bases unmatched. The germline gives CDR1 SGDLS, CDR2 YYNGEE. This CDR3 is built from 15 residues. The CDR3 region is CASSLRDSSSYEQYF. In DNA form, the CDR3 reads TGTGCCAGCAGCCTCCGGGACAGCAGCTCCTACGAGCAGTACTTC.